A selection of T cell receptor beta chains follows, all from one sample in a study of blood T cell repertoires in COVID-19. Measured with immunoSEQ multiplex PCR; TCRdb has only the in-frame clones, and not every one. The sample holds 200,000 to 300,000 clones, 85% seen once. Sequencing was performed on PBMCs or T cells enriched from blood (not recorded which). The receptors derive from a woman aged 45 to 65 with acute COVID-19. Each CDR3 is given with its conserved first and last residue. The order of the fields is J gene, D gene, clone size, V gene, CDR3 length, CDR3 DNA, CDR3 protein. The D gene is left open where the match is weak. Clone size is not always given. Where it is, it says once, few, many or a class for expanded clones.

>TRBJ1-2|.|once|TRBV4-2|15
TGTGCCAGCAGCCAAGAGGCAGGGCTATCGAATGGCTACACCTTC
CASSQEAGLSNGYTF
>TRBJ1-2|.|.|TRBV15|15
TGTGCCACCAGCAGAATCCCCGGGACAACCTATGGCTACACCTTC
CATSRIPGTTYGYTF
>TRBJ1-4|TRBD1|.|TRBV5-6|15
TGTGCCAGCAGCAATGGCGTGGGACAGACTGAAAAACTGTTTTTT
CASSNGVGQTEKLFF
>TRBJ1-1|.|.|TRBV7-9|14
TGTGCCAGCAGGGCCTCGACGGGAGTCACTGAAGCTTTCTTT
CASRASTGVTEAFF
>TRBJ1-2|.|.|TRBV6-6|15
TGTGCCAGCACAACAGGACAGAGAGCTAACTATGGCTACACCTTC
CASTTGQRANYGYTF
>TRBJ2-7|TRBD2|.|TRBV3-1/TRBV3-2|16
TGTGCCAGCAGCCAAGATAGCGGGGCGAGCTCCTACGAGCAGTACTTC
CASSQDSGASSYEQYF
>TRBJ2-1|TRBD2|.|TRBV11-2|17
TGTGCCAGCAGCTCCCTGAGACTAGCGGGTTTTTACAATGAGCAGTTCTTC
CASSSLRLAGFYNEQFF
>TRBJ1-2|TRBD1|.|TRBV27|16
TGTGCCAGCAGTCCTATATGGGGGGACAGGGATTATGGCTACACCTTC
CASSPIWGDRDYGYTF
>TRBJ1-1|TRBD1|.|TRBV3-1/TRBV3-2|15
TGTGCCAGCAGCCCAAGGACAGGGGGAAGTGGTGAAGCTTTCTTT
CASSPRTGGSGEAFF
>TRBJ1-1|.|.|TRBV6-5|14
TGTGCCAGCAGTTATGCAGGAATAAACACTGAAGCTTTCTTT
CASSYAGINTEAFF
>TRBJ1-1|.|few|TRBV19|15
TGTGCCAGTAGTAGGGGGCCGGGCAGCTCCACTGAAGCTTTCTTT
CASSRGPGSSTEAFF
>TRBJ1-1|.|.|TRBV19|12
TGTGCCAGTAGTGCAGGGTGGGCTGAAGCTTTCTTT
CASSAGWAEAFF
>TRBJ1-1|.|.|TRBV4-3|14
TGCGCCAGCAGCCAAGGGCGGATGAACACTGAAGCTTTCTTT
CASSQGRMNTEAFF
>TRBJ1-3|TRBD1|once|TRBV3-1/TRBV3-2|16
TGTGCCAGCAGCTACTGGACAGGGATCTCTGGAAACACCATATATTTT
CASSYWTGISGNTIYF
>TRBJ1-3|.|.|TRBV18|16
TGTGCCAGCTCACCAACTACAGGGAAGTCTGGAAACACCATATATTTT
CASSPTTGKSGNTIYF
>TRBJ1-4|.|.|TRBV6-5|15
TGTGCCACCGCCCCGGTGGAGTCAACTAATGAAAAACTGTTTTTT
CATAPVESTNEKLFF
>TRBJ1-5|.|.|TRBV5-5|13
TGTGCCAGCAGCTTGGACGGAGACCAGCCCCAGCATTTT
CASSLDGDQPQHF
>TRBJ1-5|.|.|TRBV18|14
TGTGCCAGCTCAGTACGCAGGGATAATCAGCCCCAGCATTTT
CASSVRRDNQPQHF
>TRBJ2-1|TRBD2|.|TRBV6-2/TRBV6-3|15
TGTGCCAGCAGCTCAACTAGCGGGGGGGTAAATGAGCAGTTCTTC
CASSSTSGGVNEQFF
>TRBJ1-3|TRBD1|.|TRBV11-2|18
TGTGCCAGCAGCTCGACCCGTTACGACAGGGACACTGGAAACACCATATATTTT
CASSSTRYDRDTGNTIYF
>TRBJ1-3|.|.|TRBV3-1/TRBV3-2|18
TGTGCCAGCAGCCAAGTGTCCCTTTGGACAGTCTCTGGAAACACCATATATTTT
CASSQVSLWTVSGNTIYF
>TRBJ2-7|TRBD2|.|TRBV7-9|19
TGTGCCAGCAGCGCCCACCCCGGGACTAGCGGGGGGAGCTCCTACGAGCAGTACTTC
CASSAHPGTSGGSSYEQYF
>TRBJ1-1|.|.|TRBV11-1|12
TGTGCCAGCAGCTTAGCGGAGACTGAAGCTTTCTTT
CASSLAETEAFF
>TRBJ1-3|.|.|TRBV18|16
TGTGCCAGCTCACCGCCGACACTGGCGGGAGGAAACACCATATATTTT
CASSPPTLAGGNTIYF
>TRBJ2-3|.|.|TRBV5-1|15
TGCGCCAGCAGCTTGGCGGCAGGGGGCACAGATACGCAGTATTTT
CASSLAAGGTDTQYF
>TRBJ1-2|.|.|TRBV7-9|13
TGTGCCAGCAGCCAAAGAGGAGGGGATGGCTACACCTTC
CASSQRGGDGYTF
>TRBJ2-7|.|.|TRBV18|14
TGTGCCAGCTCACCCCCAGGGGCGGCCTACGAGCAGTACTTC
CASSPPGAAYEQYF
>TRBJ1-2|TRBD1|.|TRBV5-1|13
TGCGCCAGCAGCTCGGGACAGGGGGATGGCTACACCTTC
CASSSGQGDGYTF
>TRBJ1-2|.|.|TRBV6-2/TRBV6-3|16
TGTGCCAGCAGTTTATCCCGGACGTCGGGGAACTATGGCTACACCTTC
CASSLSRTSGNYGYTF
>TRBJ1-5|TRBD1|.|TRBV6-2/TRBV6-3|15
TGTGCCAGCAGTACAGGGACAGCCAGCAATCAGCCCCAGCATTTT
CASSTGTASNQPQHF
>TRBJ2-1|TRBD2|.|TRBV5-8|15
TGTGCCAGCAGCCGAACTAGCGGGTCACTCTTAGGGCAGTTCTTC
CASSRTSGSLLGQFF
>TRBJ1-3|.|once|TRBV7-2|14
TGTGCCAGCAGCTCTGTGGTAGCGTTAAACACCATATATTTT
CASSSVVALNTIYF
>TRBJ2-3|.|few|TRBV20-1|13
TGCAGTGCTAGTTCCGGACACACAGATACGCAGTATTTT
CSASSGHTDTQYF
>TRBJ1-2|TRBD1|.|TRBV4-3|16
TGCGCCAGCAGCCAAGATCTTGTTGGACAGGCGGTTGGCTACACCTTC
CASSQDLVGQAVGYTF
>TRBJ1-1|TRBD1|few|TRBV19|16
TGTGCCAGTAGTATAGACCGGACAGGGGAGAACACTGAAGCTTTCTTT
CASSIDRTGENTEAFF
>TRBJ1-2|TRBD1|.|TRBV29-1|17
TGCAGCGCCCTAGGTAGAGAGCGGCAGGGGGCAAGCTATGGCTACACCTTC
CSALGRERQGASYGYTF
>TRBJ2-7|TRBD2|once|TRBV3-1/TRBV3-2|15
TGTGCCAGCAGCCAACCCCTAGCGGGGGTCTACGAGCAGTACTTC
CASSQPLAGVYEQYF
>TRBJ1-6|TRBD1|.|TRBV7-2|17
TGTGCCAGCAGCTTATTCGAGACAGGGGTCTATAATTCACCCCTCCACTTT
CASSLFETGVYNSPLHF
>TRBJ1-3|.|.|TRBV27|15
TGTGCCAGCAGCCCAGACAGGAACTCTGGAAACACCATATATTTT
CASSPDRNSGNTIYF
>TRBJ2-5|.|.|TRBV5-1|13
TGCGCCAGCAGCTTGGTAGGGGCAGAGACCCAGTACTTC
CASSLVGAETQYF
>TRBJ2-7|.|.|TRBV4-2|14
TGTGCCAGCAGCCAAGAAGGAGGAGGAGAAGAGCAGTACTTC
CASSQEGGGEEQYF
>TRBJ2-3|.|.|TRBV9|16
TGTGCCAGCAACCTATGGGGGGGGGCTAGCACAGATACGCAGTATTTT
CASNLWGGASTDTQYF
>TRBJ2-5|.|.|TRBV19|13
TGTGCCAGTAGTGAGCTTAGTGTGGAGACCCAGTACTTC
CASSELSVETQYF
>TRBJ2-3|.|few|TRBV5-4|15
TGTGCCAGCAGTGAGGGGGGGGGCGGCACAGATACGCAGTATTTT
CASSEGGGGTDTQYF
>TRBJ1-2|.|.|TRBV5-1|14
TGCGCCAGCAGCTTGGCTGGCGGCAACTATGGCTACACCTTC
CASSLAGGNYGYTF